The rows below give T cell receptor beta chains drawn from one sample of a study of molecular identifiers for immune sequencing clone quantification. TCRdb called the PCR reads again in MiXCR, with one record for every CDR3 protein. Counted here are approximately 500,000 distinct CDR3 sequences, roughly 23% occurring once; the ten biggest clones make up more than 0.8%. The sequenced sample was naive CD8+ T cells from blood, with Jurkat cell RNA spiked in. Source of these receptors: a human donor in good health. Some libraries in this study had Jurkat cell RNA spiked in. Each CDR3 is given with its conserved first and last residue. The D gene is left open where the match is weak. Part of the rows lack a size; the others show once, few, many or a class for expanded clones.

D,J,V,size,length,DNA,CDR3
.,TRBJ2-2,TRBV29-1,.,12,TGCAGCGTTGGAGGGGTTCTCGGGGTGCTGTTTTTT,CSVGGVLGVLFF
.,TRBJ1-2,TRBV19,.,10,TGTGCCGTAAGGTCGGACGGCTACACCTTC,CAVRSDGYTF
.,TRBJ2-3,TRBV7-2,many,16,TGTGCCAGCAGCTTAGGGGTTAGCGGAAACACAGATACGCAGTATTTT,CASSLGVSGNTDTQYF
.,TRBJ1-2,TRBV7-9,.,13,TGTGCCAGCAGCCCCGGTCCGGTCTATGGCTACACCTTC,CASSPGPVYGYTF
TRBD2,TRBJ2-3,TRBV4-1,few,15,TGCGCCAGCAGCCAAGTGGAGTCTAGCGGGAGAGCGCAGTATTTT,CASSQVESSGRAQYF
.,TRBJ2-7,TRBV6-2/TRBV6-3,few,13,TGTGCCAGCAGCCCTTTGGCGGTACACGAGCAGTACTTC,CASSPLAVHEQYF
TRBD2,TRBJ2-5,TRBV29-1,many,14,TGCAGCGTTGAAATTGGGACTAGAGAAGAGACCCAGTACTTC,CSVEIGTREETQYF
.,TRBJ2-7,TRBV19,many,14,TGTGCCAGTAGTACGAGGGACGGGCCCTACGAGCAGTACTTC,CASSTRDGPYEQYF
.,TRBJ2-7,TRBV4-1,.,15,TGCGCCAGCAGCCAAGTCGATTGGAGCTCCTACGAGCAGTACTTC,CASSQVDWSSYEQYF
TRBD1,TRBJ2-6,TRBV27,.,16,TGTGCCAGCAGTCCGACAGGGGGCGCTGGGGCCAACGTCCTGACTTTC,CASSPTGGAGANVLTF
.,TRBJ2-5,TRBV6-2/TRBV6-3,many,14,TGTGCCAGCCGGTTGTTAGGATTCGGAGAGACCCAGTACTTC,CASRLLGFGETQYF
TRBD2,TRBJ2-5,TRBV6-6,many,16,TGTGCCAGCAGTTATGCTAGCGGGAGACCGACAGAGACCCAGTACTTC,CASSYASGRPTETQYF
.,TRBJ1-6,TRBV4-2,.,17,TGTGCCAGCAGCCAAGATACCGGGGCGGACAATAATTCACCCCTCCACTTT,CASSQDTGADNNSPLHF
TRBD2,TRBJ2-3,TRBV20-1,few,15,TGCAGTGCTAGGGGACTAGCGGGAGTCGTAGATACGCAGTATTTT,CSARGLAGVVDTQYF
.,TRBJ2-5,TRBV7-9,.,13,TGTGCCAGCGGCTTAGTGGCAGCGCCGACCCAGTACTTC,CASGLVAAPTQYF
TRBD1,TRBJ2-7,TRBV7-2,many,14,TGTGCCAGCAGCTTATACCAGGGGGCCTACGAGCAGTACTTC,CASSLYQGAYEQYF
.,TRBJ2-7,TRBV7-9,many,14,TGTGCCAGCAGCCCTCCTGGACAAGCCCTCGAGCAGTACTTC,CASSPPGQALEQYF
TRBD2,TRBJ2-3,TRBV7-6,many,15,TGTGCCAGCAGCTACACTAGCGGGTTTACAGATACGCAGTATTTT,CASSYTSGFTDTQYF
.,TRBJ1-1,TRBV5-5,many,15,TGTGCCAGCAGCTTTGCAGGGGCGCCGGACACTGAAGCTTTCTTT,CASSFAGAPDTEAFF
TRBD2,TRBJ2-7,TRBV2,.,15,TGTGTCAGCACACAAGAGGGACTAACCCTAGGCGAGCAGTACTTC,CVSTQEGLTLGEQYF
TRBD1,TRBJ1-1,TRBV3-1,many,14,TGTGCCAGCAGCCAAGGCTCAGGGGGGGTTGAAGCTTTCTTT,CASSQGSGGVEAFF
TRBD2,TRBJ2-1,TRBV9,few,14,TGTGCCAGCAGCCCCAGCGGGGCGCCCAATGAGCAGTTCTTC,CASSPSGAPNEQFF
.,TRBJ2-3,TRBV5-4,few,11,TGTGCCAGCAGCCCAGACGATACGCAGTATTTT,CASSPDDTQYF
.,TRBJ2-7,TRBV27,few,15,TGTGCCAGCAGCCCGGAATTGACAGAAACCTACGAGCAGTACTTC,CASSPELTETYEQYF
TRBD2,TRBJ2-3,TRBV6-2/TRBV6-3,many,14,TGTGCCAGCAGTTACTCCGGACTAGCGGGAGATTACGATTTT,CASSYSGLAGDYDF
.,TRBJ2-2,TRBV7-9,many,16,TGTGCCAGCAGCTGGGTAGGGCGCTCGAACACCGGGGAGCTGTTTTTT,CASSWVGRSNTGELFF
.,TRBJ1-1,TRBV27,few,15,TGTGCCAGCAGTTTGCAGGGTGAGGGGGTGACTGAAGCTTTCTTT,CASSLQGEGVTEAFF
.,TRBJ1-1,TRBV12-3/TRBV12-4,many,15,TGTGCCAGCAGCTCCCCCGGACGGACGAACACTGAAGCTTTCTTT,CASSSPGRTNTEAFF
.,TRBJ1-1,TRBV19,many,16,TGTGCCAGTAGTATAGTAGGGGGATCCCTGAACACTGAAGCTTTCTTT,CASSIVGGSLNTEAFF
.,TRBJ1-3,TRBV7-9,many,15,TGTGCCAGCAGCTTCGCACAGGGACAAAAGAACACCATATATTTT,CASSFAQGQKNTIYF
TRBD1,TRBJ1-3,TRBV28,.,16,TGTGCCAGCAGTTTTAGGACAGGATCGAGCGGAAACACCATATATTTT,CASSFRTGSSGNTIYF
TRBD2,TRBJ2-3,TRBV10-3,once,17,TGTGCCATCAGCCCGACTAGCGGGAGGTCGGGCACAGATACGCAGTATTTT,CAISPTSGRSGTDTQYF
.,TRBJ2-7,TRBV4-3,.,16,TGCGCCAGCGGCCACGACCTGGGGGCAGCTTCCTACGAGCAGTACTTC,CASGHDLGAASYEQYF
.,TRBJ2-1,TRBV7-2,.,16,TGTGCCAGCAGCACCGAGCCGTCTCACTCCTACAATGAGCAGTTCTTC,CASSTEPSHSYNEQFF
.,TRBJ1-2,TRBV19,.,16,TGTGCCAGTAGTATGGGGCGGAGAAGCTTTAACTATGGCTACACCTTC,CASSMGRRSFNYGYTF
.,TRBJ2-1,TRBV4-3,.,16,TGCGCCAGCAGCCGTATTCTCGCGGTGGGGCCGAATGAGCAGTTCTTC,CASSRILAVGPNEQFF
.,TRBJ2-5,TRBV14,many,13,TGTGCCAGCAGCCAAGCGTCCCAAGAGACCCAGTACTTC,CASSQASQETQYF
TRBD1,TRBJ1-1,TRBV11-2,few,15,TGTGCCAGCAGCCCAGGGACAGCCGGGAACACTGAAGCTTTCTTT,CASSPGTAGNTEAFF
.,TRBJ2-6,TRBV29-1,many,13,TGCAGCGTTGGTCTCTCTGGGGCCAACGTCCTGACTTTC,CSVGLSGANVLTF
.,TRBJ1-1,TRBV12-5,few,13,TGTGCTAGTGGTTTGGAGGGGGTGCCTGAAGCTTTCTTT,CASGLEGVPEAFF
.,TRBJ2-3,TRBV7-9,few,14,TGTGCCAGCAGCTTAGCCCTCGGGATAGATACGCAGTATTTT,CASSLALGIDTQYF
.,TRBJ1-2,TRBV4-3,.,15,TGCGCCAGCAGCCAAGATCCGGCGACAAACTTTGGCTACACCTTC,CASSQDPATNFGYTF
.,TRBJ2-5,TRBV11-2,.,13,TGTGCCAGCAGCACTCCGGAGCTGGAGACCCAGTACTTC,CASSTPELETQYF
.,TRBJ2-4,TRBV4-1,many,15,TGCGCCAGCAGCCAAGATGGGGGCCGCCAAAACATTCAGTACTTC,CASSQDGGRQNIQYF
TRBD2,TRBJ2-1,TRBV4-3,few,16,TGCGCCAGCAGCCAAGAATGGGGGGGCTCCTACAATGAGCAGTTCTTC,CASSQEWGGSYNEQFF
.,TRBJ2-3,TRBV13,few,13,TGTGCCAGCCTCGAAGGGAGCACAGATACGCAGTATTTT,CASLEGSTDTQYF
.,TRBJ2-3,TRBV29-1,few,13,TGCAGCGTTGTTCCCAGGGAAGGGGATACGCAGTATTTT,CSVVPREGDTQYF
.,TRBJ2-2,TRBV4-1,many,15,TGCGCCAGCAGCCATTATGAGGGGAACACCGGGGAGCTGTTTTTT,CASSHYEGNTGELFF
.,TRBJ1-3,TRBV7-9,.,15,TGTGCCAGCAGCCCCCCTGGAGGGTTTGGAAACACCATATATTTT,CASSPPGGFGNTIYF
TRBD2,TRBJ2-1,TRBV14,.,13,TGTGCCAGCAGCGTCATCGGGGAGGGCGGGCAGTTCTTC,CASSVIGEGGQFF
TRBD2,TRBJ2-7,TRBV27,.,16,TGTGCCAGCAGCGTTGATTTAGGACTAGCTGTGAACGAGCAGTACTTC,CASSVDLGLAVNEQYF
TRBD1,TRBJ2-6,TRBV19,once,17,TGTGCCAGTGGTCGTGGGACAGGGGTCCCTGGGGCCAACGTCCTGACTTTC,CASGRGTGVPGANVLTF
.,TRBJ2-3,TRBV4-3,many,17,TGCGCCAGCAGCCAAGATTCGGCAGGGGTCGGCGCAGATACGCAGTATTTT,CASSQDSAGVGADTQYF
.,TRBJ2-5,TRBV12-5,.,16,TGTGCTAGTGGTCTCGCCGGGACAACGGACCAAGAGACCCAGTACTTC,CASGLAGTTDQETQYF
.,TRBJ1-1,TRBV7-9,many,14,TGTGCCAGCAGCCCAGGCTGGGGGAACACTGAAGCTTTCTTT,CASSPGWGNTEAFF
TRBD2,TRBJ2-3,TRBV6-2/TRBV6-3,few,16,TGTGCCAGCAGTTCGACGGGGGGGGGGGTCACAGATACGCAGTATTTT,CASSSTGGGVTDTQYF